Each of the 23 T cell receptor beta chains below was sequenced from the same sample in a study of CXCR3-negative and CXCR3-positive naive CD8 T cells. The libraries of TRB cDNA were prepared using 5' RACE with UMI labels. TCRdb derives one entry per CDR3 protein from the 5' RACE reads, leaving out DNA. This repertoire includes fewer than 55,000 distinct CDR3 sequences. Sequencing was done on a sample of naive CXCR3- CD8+ T cells from blood. Indicated subset: CD45RO-CCR7+CD27+CD95- naive CD8+ T cells lacking CXCR3 (TNR3-). Receptors originate from a human donor in good health. Some clones in this sample may be carry-over from other donors' samples.

V gene TRBV4-3 combines with J gene TRBJ1-2. This CDR3 has 14 amino acids. Germline CDR1 reads LGHNA; CDR2 reads YSLEER. The CDR3 sequence: CASSLGPAGYGYTF.

This sequence joins TRBV4-2 and TRBJ1-1; TCRdb lists TRBD1, though no DNA is available to test this call. The CDR3 contains 15 residues. Per germline, CDR1 LGHNA and CDR2 YNFKEQ. CDR3 sequence: CASSQEAAPNTEAFF.

V gene TRBV6-5 combines with J gene TRBJ2-7; without DNA, the TCRdb call of TRBD1 cannot be checked. The CDR3 totals 14 residues. Germline V lookup: CDR1 MNHEY, CDR2 SVGAGI. Here the CDR3 reads CASSYAGDDDEQYF.

The chain is built from TRBV18 and TRBJ1-1; the D call from TCRdb, TRBD1, cannot be confirmed without DNA. The CDR3 is 13 amino acids. The germline gives CDR1 KGHSH, CDR2 LQKENI. The CDR3 is CASSHGTAPEAFF.

This rearrangement joins TRBV18 to TRBJ2-7. Germline V CDR1 and CDR2: KGHSH, LQKENI. The CDR3 is made up of 14 amino acids. The CDR3 loop reads CASSPGHGAYEQYF.

The V call is TRBV29-1, the J call TRBJ2-3. Germline values: CDR1 SQVTM, CDR2 ANQGSEA. This CDR3 has 12 residues. The CDR3 spells CSRTDFTDTQYF.

The V gene is TRBV6-1, the J gene TRBJ2-3; TCRdb gives TRBD2 as the D gene, but with no DNA this cannot be confirmed. CDR1 and CDR2 from the germline V gene are MNHNS and SASEGT. The CDR3 totals 17 residues. CDR3 protein: CASSEPNFKRKADTQYF.

The V call is TRBV20-1, the J call TRBJ2-1; TCRdb gives TRBD1 as the D gene, but with no DNA this cannot be confirmed. CDR1 and CDR2 (germline): DFQATT, SNEGSKA (reference sequence). The CDR3 length is 12 residues. This CDR3 is CSAREFRDEQFF.

The rearrangement links TRBV12-3 or TRBV12-4 to TRBJ2-2; TCRdb lists TRBD2, though no DNA is available to test this call. This CDR3 is 15 amino acids long. CDR3 amino acids: CASSGLASATGELFF.

The chain joins TRBV6-5 to TRBJ2-1; TCRdb gives TRBD1 as the D gene, but with no DNA this cannot be confirmed. The CDR3 totals 11 residues. Germline V lookup: CDR1 MNHEY, CDR2 SVGAGI. CDR3 sequence reads: CASFLSGTQFF.

This sequence joins TRBV29-1 and TRBJ2-1; without DNA, the TCRdb call of TRBD1 cannot be checked. The CDR3 loop spans 15 amino acids. Per germline, CDR1 SQVTM and CDR2 ANQGSEA. The CDR3 loop reads CSAAGGSSSYNEQFF.

This rearrangement joins TRBV6-5 to TRBJ2-7; absent DNA, TCRdb's TRBD1 call cannot be checked. The CDR3 loop spans 12 amino acids. The germline gives CDR1 MNHEY, CDR2 SVGAGI. The CDR3 protein is CASSYTGVEQYF.

The chain is built from TRBV5-1 and TRBJ2-7; the TRBD1 assignment by TCRdb is unverifiable without DNA. The germline CDR1 and CDR2 sequences are SGHRS and YFSETQ. The CDR3 consists of 12 residues. CDR3 sequence reads: CASSLGQGEQYF.

The CDR3 here is CASSGTGQGNTEAFF. The chain links TRBV12-3 or TRBV12-4 to TRBJ1-1; TCRdb's D call of TRBD1 is untestable without DNA. CDR3 length: 15 residues.

The chain has TRBV5-6 and TRBJ2-7; TCRdb proposes TRBD1, but this gene call is untestable without DNA. Germline V gene data show CDR1 as SGHDT and CDR2 as YYEEEE. The CDR3 is 13 amino acids. The CDR3 reads CASSLWGQSLQYF.

The V and J genes are TRBV28 and TRBJ1-6; there is no DNA to check the TCRdb D call of TRBD1. The CDR3 is made up of 14 amino acids. Germline CDR1 and CDR2: MDHEN and SYDVKM. The CDR3 sequence is CASSFVPSNSPLHF.

This rearrangement joins TRBV28 to TRBJ2-7; the TCRdb D gene call, TRBD1, has no DNA to confirm it. The CDR3 totals 14 residues. Germline CDR1 MDHEN, CDR2 SYDVKM. The chain's CDR3 is CASSLRLGRWEQYF.

The chain links TRBV7-9 to TRBJ2-7. This CDR3 is built from 13 residues. Germline CDR1 reads SEHNR; CDR2 reads FQNEAQ (reference sequence). This CDR3 is CASSLEDAYEQYF.

The V gene is TRBV2, the J gene TRBJ2-7; checking the TCRdb D call of TRBD2 is not possible without DNA. CDR3 length equals 16 residues. Germline V gene lookup returns CDR1 SNHLY and CDR2 FYNNEI. The CDR3 spells CAIRDVAGRPSYEQYF.

V is TRBV9 and J is TRBJ1-2. The CDR3 covers 14 residues. Germline V gene data show CDR1 as SGDLS and CDR2 as YYNGEE. The chain's CDR3 is CASSVGEGGYGYTF.

The chain uses TRBV7-9 and TRBJ2-1. CDR1 and CDR2 (germline): SEHNR, FQNEAQ (reference sequence). This CDR3 contains 15 residues. This chain's CDR3 is CASSLPTGAYNEKFF.

This chain uses TRBV15 with TRBJ1-2. Per germline, CDR1 LNHNV and CDR2 YYDKDF (reference sequence). The CDR3 totals 14 residues. The chain's CDR3 is CATSRVLEAGGYTF.

The rearrangement links TRBV29-1 to TRBJ2-7; absent DNA, TCRdb's TRBD1 call cannot be checked. Germline CDR1 SQVTM, CDR2 ANQGSEA. This CDR3 is built from 15 residues. The CDR3 is CSVEGGAGTDYEQYF.